These 10 T cell receptor beta chains came from one sample sequenced in a study of cytomegalovirus exposure and HLA in healthy donors. The PCR used 60 Vbeta and 13 Jbeta primers. The protocol was immunoSEQ multiplex PCR, while the TCRdb copy is restricted to in-frame clones and leaves out a portion. The data hold some 91,000 clones, with approximately 86% observed a single time. The sample taken for sequencing was PBMCs. The source is a young man in good health and CMV-seropositive.

The chain employs TRBV27 and TRBJ2-2, with 7 positions matching TRBD1. Germline CDR1 is MNHEY and CDR2 is SMNVEV (reference sequence). V trimming: 6 bases; J trimming: 3 bases; junction bases outside the gene matches: 7. This CDR3 has 15 amino acids. CDR3 coding DNA: TGTGCCAGCAGGCTGGGACAGTACGACACCGGGGAGCTGTTTTTT. Translating it yields CASRLGQYDTGELFF.

The rearrangement joins TRBV28 to TRBJ2-7, with D possibly TRBD2 on 6 matching bases. From germline, CDR1 is MDHEN and CDR2 SYDVKM. The germline V and J ends were trimmed by 7 bases and 3 bases, with 16 bases remaining between them. The CDR3 is made up of 14 amino acids. CDR3 region: CASIHRDLSYEQYF. CDR3 coding DNA: TGTGCCAGCATTCACCGGGACTTGAGCTACGAGCAGTACTTC.

The chain employs TRBV6-6 and TRBJ2-5; TRBD2 matches 7 bases. Germline CDR1 and CDR2: MNHNY and SVGAGI (reference sequence). The junction had 9 bases not matched to a gene; V was cut back by 6 bases and J by 5 bases. This CDR3 has 14 residues. The DNA of the CDR3 is TGTGCCAGCAGCTACGGCGGGAGTTGGGAGACCCAGTACTTC. This sequence encodes CASSYGGSWETQYF.

For the CDR3, the DNA is TGTGCCAGTACCACACAGGGGGTGGGTGAAGCTTTCTTT. Translation gives CASTTQGVGEAFF. The chain uses TRBV19 and TRBJ1-1; TRBD1 agrees at 8 bases. This CDR3 region has 13 residues. V trimming: 7 bases; J trimming: 7 bases; junction bases outside the gene matches: 8. CDR1 is LNHDA and CDR2 is SQIVND in the germline V gene (reference sequence).

The chain recombines TRBV11-2 with TRBJ1-1; 9 bases agree with TRBD1. Germline V gene sequence: CDR1 SGHAT, CDR2 FQNNGV. The CDR3 runs 14 residues. V lost 3 bases, J lost 3 bases, and 2 bases stayed unmatched. CDR3 nucleotide sequence: TGTGCCAGCAGCTTCGGACAGGGGTACACTGAAGCTTTCTTT. This translates into CASSFGQGYTEAFF.

J is TRBJ2-1 and V is TRBV30; D unclear. Germline assignment: CDR1 GTSNPN and CDR2 SVGIG (reference sequence). Trimming cost V 4 bases and J 3 bases, with 16 bases left between them. CDR3 size: 15 residues. The CDR3 reads CAWTSEQIDYNEQFF. CDR3 coding DNA: TGTGCCTGGACATCTGAACAAATTGACTACAATGAGCAGTTCTTC.

The chain uses TRBV11-2 and TRBJ2-6; 8 nucleotides agree with TRBD1. CDR3 length: 19 residues. The V segment lost 4 bases and the J segment 0 bases; nucleotides outside the gene matches: 11. CDR1 and CDR2 (germline): SGHAT, FQNNGV. As DNA, the CDR3 is TGTGCCAGCAGCTCCCTCAGGGGGCCAGATCCCTCTGGGGCCAACGTCCTGACTTTC. It is translated as CASSSLRGPDPSGANVLTF. Based on the CDR3 plus reference TRBV11-2 and TRBJ2-6, the full variable domain is EAGVAQSPRYKIIEKRQSVAFWCNPISGHATLYWYQQILGQGPKLLIQFQNNGVVDDSQLPKDRFSAERLKGVDSTLKIQPAKLEDSAVYLCASSSLRGPDPSGANVLTFGAGSRLTVL.

This clone has a single count. V usage is TRBV5-4 and J usage is TRBJ1-2; D may be TRBD1 (6 bases). The germline CDR1 and CDR2 sequences are SGHNT and YYREEE (reference sequence). Deletions cut 2 bases from V and 5 bases from J, with 13 bases between. The CDR3 is 14 amino acids. CDR3 residues: CASSLELGGYGYTF. DNA for the CDR3: TGTGCCAGCAGCTTAGAGTTAGGGGGATATGGCTACACCTTC.

This chain joins TRBV27 and TRBJ2-7, with D possibly matching TRBD2 (5 bases). Trimming removed 2 bases at V and 4 bases at J, with 6 bases between. Germline loops: CDR1 MNHEY, CDR2 SMNVEV (reference sequence). This CDR3 is built from 12 residues. The CDR3 loop is CASSLAGYEQYF. The CDR3 nucleotides read TGTGCCAGCAGTTTAGCGGGTTACGAGCAGTACTTC.

This chain joins TRBV5-1 and TRBJ2-2; 8 bases match TRBD1. The CDR3 extends over 17 amino acids. The junction had 13 bases not matched to a gene; V was cut back by 4 bases and J by 5 bases. Germline loops: CDR1 SGHRS, CDR2 YFSETQ. The CDR3 sequence is CASSLDPAGGRTGELFF. CDR3 in DNA: TGCGCCAGCAGCCTGGACCCGGCAGGGGGCCGGACCGGGGAGCTGTTTTTT.